This T cell receptor beta chain was identified in a study of CD8 T cells in Susac syndrome. Roughly 0.45 to 1 ug RNA was reverse transcribed with random hexamers. Multiplex immunoSEQ PCR targeted 54 Vbeta and 13 Jbeta TCR beta segments. TCRdb ran MiXCR on the immunoSEQ multiplex PCR reads and lists one entry per CDR3 protein. The sample includes under 350,000 distinct CDR3 sequences, under 95% of them seen just once. Stable or active relapsing-remitting multiple sclerosis, untreated and meeting revised McDonald criteria, defined the controls. Negative isolation was applied to CD8+ and CD4+ T cells, and FACS enrichment was applied to TEMRA cells. V was shortened by 5 bases and J by 3 bases, with 14 bases between the two germline ends. From germline, CDR1 is SGHTA and CDR2 FQGNSA. The CDR3 totals 14 residues.

The clonotype was recovered from a human donor with multiple sclerosis. The sample was CD4+ T cells from PBMCs. The V call is TRBV7-2, the J call TRBJ2-7; D remains ambiguous. This chain's CDR3 is CASSPRLRGYEQYF. The CDR3 DNA sequence: TGTGCCAGCAGCCCTAGACTGCGCGGCTACGAGCAGTACTTC.